The rows below give T cell receptor beta chains drawn from one sample of a study of blood T cells in healthy people across ages. TCRdb called the 5' RACE reads again in MiXCR, with one record for every CDR3 protein. The table has about 400,000 distinct CDR3 sequences, 45% to 65% seen once. The sequenced sample was blood. The source is a man aged 55-75 years in good health. CDR3s include the opening cysteine and the closing phenylalanine or tryptophan. Each record gives: J gene, D gene, V gene, clone size, CDR3 protein, CDR3 DNA. D genes are given only for firm matches. The size entry is marked missing in some rows and otherwise reads once, few, many or a size class.

TRBJ2-1 | NA | TRBV12-3/TRBV12-4 | NA | CASSRADEQFF | TGTGCCTCCTCGAGGGCGGATGAGCAGTTCTTC
TRBJ2-5 | TRBD2 | TRBV25-1 | NA | CASRGTSGGRETQYF | TGTGCCAGCAGAGGGACTAGCGGGGGACGAGAGACCCAGTACTTC
TRBJ2-1 | NA | TRBV29-1 | NA | CSVGVEGGVLPYNEQFF | TGCAGCGTTGGGGTGGAGGGGGGGGTTCTCCCATACAATGAGCAGTTCTTC
TRBJ2-1 | TRBD1 | TRBV20-1 | NA | CSSRGLYNEQFF | TGCAGTAGCAGGGGGCTTTACAATGAGCAGTTCTTC
TRBJ1-2 | TRBD1 | TRBV2 | NA | CASSGDRWDYGYTF | TGTGCCAGCAGTGGGGACAGGTGGGACTATGGCTACACCTTC
TRBJ2-7 | NA | TRBV9 | NA | CASSVVYSSEQYF | TGTGCCAGCAGCGTAGTATATTCGTCCGAGCAGTACTTC
TRBJ2-5 | TRBD2 | TRBV5-1 | NA | CASSLYSGRDKTQYF | TGCGCCAGCAGTCTGTATAGCGGGAGGGACAAGACCCAGTACTTC
TRBJ2-3 | NA | TRBV30 | NA | CAWDGLAGSTDTQYF | TGTGCCTGGGACGGGCTAGCTGGATCCACAGATACGCAGTATTTT
TRBJ2-3 | TRBD2 | TRBV5-1 | NA | CASSSRLAGGDTQYF | TGCGCCAGCAGCTCCCGACTAGCGGGGGGAGATACGCAGTATTTT
TRBJ2-3 | TRBD2 | TRBV11-2 | NA | CASSLSPAGAPTDTQYF | TGTGCCAGTAGCTTATCCCCAGCGGGGGCCCCCACAGATACGCAGTATTTT
TRBJ2-7 | NA | TRBV4-2 | many | CASSQGPYEQYF | TGTGCCAGCAGCCAAGGACCCTACGAGCAGTACTTC
TRBJ2-7 | NA | TRBV29-1 | NA | CSVVANTNYEQYF | TGCAGCGTTGTAGCCAATACCAACTACGAGCAGTACTTC
TRBJ2-6 | TRBD1 | TRBV11-1 | many | CASSPKQGPPSGANVLTF | TGTGCCAGCAGCCCGAAACAGGGGCCCCCCTCTGGGGCCAACGTCCTGACTTTC
TRBJ2-7 | NA | TRBV6-5 | few | CASSYEGSLYEQYF | TGTGCCAGCAGTTACGAAGGGTCTTTGTACGAGCAGTACTTC
TRBJ2-5 | TRBD1 | TRBV12-3/TRBV12-4 | few | CASSPGQGKVKETQYF | TGTGCCAGCAGTCCCGGACAGGGGAAGGTTAAAGAGACCCAGTACTTC
TRBJ2-3 | NA | TRBV5-1 | NA | CASGLSVGDTQYF | TGCGCCAGCGGACTTAGCGTCGGAGATACGCAGTATTTT
TRBJ2-3 | NA | TRBV11-2 | NA | CAAGWRGQGDTQYF | TGTGCCGCCGGGTGGCGGGGACAAGGAGATACGCAGTATTTT
TRBJ2-7 | TRBD1 | TRBV7-2 | NA | CASSKEDRTPEQYF | TGTGCCAGCAGCAAGGAGGACAGGACCCCCGAGCAGTACTTC
TRBJ2-1 | TRBD1 | TRBV20-1 | NA | CSARTGATYNEQFF | TGCAGTGCTCGGACAGGGGCAACTTACAATGAGCAGTTCTTC
TRBJ2-7 | NA | TRBV6-1 | NA | CASRTSPHEQYF | TGTGCCAGCAGGACTAGTCCCCACGAGCAGTACTTC
TRBJ1-5 | NA | TRBV12-5 | NA | CASGPTKRSARSNQPQHF | TGTGCTAGTGGTCCCACCAAACGATCGGCCAGGAGCAATCAGCCCCAGCATTTT
TRBJ2-5 | TRBD2 | TRBV5-1 | NA | CASSYLAGAAGETQYF | TGCGCCAGCAGCTACCTAGCGGGGGCCGCGGGAGAGACCCAGTACTTC
TRBJ1-5 | TRBD1 | TRBV6-4 | once | CANSDFDRGGQPQHF | TGTGCCAACAGTGACTTCGACAGGGGGGGTCAGCCCCAGCATTTT
TRBJ2-2 | NA | TRBV7-2 | NA | CASRSGTITGELFF | TGTGCCAGCAGATCCGGGACCATCACCGGGGAGCTGTTTTTT